This T cell receptor (beta chain) was documented in a study of blood T cell repertoires in COVID-19. Cohorts were determined from participant-reported clinical history. Original methodology: It was from reference gene primer amplification that nucleated cell counts were estimated. Profiled with immunoSEQ multiplex PCR; TCRdb holds only in-frame clones, not every one. D and trimming were read from the DNA, whereas the V and J calls and clone size are those reported in that table. The data show around 310,000 clones, roughly 91% seen once. The CDR3 runs 18 residues. From germline, CDR1 is MDHEN and CDR2 SYDVKM. Trimming cost V 3 bases and J 0 bases, with 18 bases left between them.

The receptor's source is a woman younger than 45 who had recovered from COVID-19. Sequencing used PBMCs or T cells enriched from blood (not recorded which). V is TRBV28 and J is TRBJ1-5; no clear D. CDR3 amino acids: CASSLFVVRFYSNQPQHF. DNA of the CDR3: TGTGCCAGCAGTTTGTTCGTTGTGAGATTTTATAGCAATCAGCCCCAGCATTTT.